This T cell receptor beta chain was profiled in a study of blood T cell repertoires in COVID-19. Method: immunoSEQ multiplex PCR; TCRdb's copy keeps in-frame clones and lacks some. The repertoire holds about 350,000 clones, with less than 90% as singletons. The germline gives CDR1 SGHDN, CDR2 FVKESK. The CDR3 extends over 18 amino acids. V gave up 7 bases and J gave up 1 base; unmatched junction bases: 15. This clonotype originated in a young woman who had recovered from COVID-19. The chain recombines TRBV14 with TRBJ1-2, with 10 bases lining up with TRBD1. Source material: PBMCs or T cells enriched from blood (not recorded which). CDR3 region: CASTPTLRTGGYNYGYTF. The CDR3 DNA reads TGTGCCAGCACCCCCACTTTGAGGACAGGGGGATATAACTATGGCTACACCTTC.